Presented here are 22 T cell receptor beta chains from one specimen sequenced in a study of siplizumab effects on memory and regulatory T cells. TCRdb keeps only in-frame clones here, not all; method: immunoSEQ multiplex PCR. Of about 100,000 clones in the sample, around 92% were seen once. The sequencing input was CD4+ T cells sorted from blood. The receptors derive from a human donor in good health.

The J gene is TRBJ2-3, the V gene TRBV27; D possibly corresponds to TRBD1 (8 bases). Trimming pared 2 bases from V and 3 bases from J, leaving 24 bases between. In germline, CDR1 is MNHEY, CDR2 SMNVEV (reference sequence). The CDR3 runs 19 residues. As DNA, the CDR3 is TGTGCCAGCAGTTTAAGGGGGGGGATGGGTCAGGGGGCAACAGATACGCAGTATTTT. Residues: CASSLRGGMGQGATDTQYF.

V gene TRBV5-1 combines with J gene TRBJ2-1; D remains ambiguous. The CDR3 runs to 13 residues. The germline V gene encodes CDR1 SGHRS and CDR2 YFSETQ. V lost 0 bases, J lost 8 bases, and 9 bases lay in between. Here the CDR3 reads CASSLVGSHEQFF. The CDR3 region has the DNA TGCGCCAGCAGCTTGGTCGGCTCGCATGAGCAGTTCTTC.

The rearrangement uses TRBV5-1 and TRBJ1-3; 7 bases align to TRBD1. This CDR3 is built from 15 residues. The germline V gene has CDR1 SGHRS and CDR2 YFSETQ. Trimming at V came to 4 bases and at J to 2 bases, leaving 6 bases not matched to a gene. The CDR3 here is CASSPYTGAGNTIYF. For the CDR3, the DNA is TGCGCCAGCAGCCCATACACAGGGGCTGGAAACACCATATATTTT. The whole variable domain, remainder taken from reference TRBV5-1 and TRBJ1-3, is KAGVTQTPRYLIKTRGQQVTLSCSPISGHRSVSWYQQTPGQGLQFLFEYFSETQRNKGNFPGRFSGRQFSNSRSEMNVSTLELGDSALYLCASSPYTGAGNTIYFGEGSWLTVV.

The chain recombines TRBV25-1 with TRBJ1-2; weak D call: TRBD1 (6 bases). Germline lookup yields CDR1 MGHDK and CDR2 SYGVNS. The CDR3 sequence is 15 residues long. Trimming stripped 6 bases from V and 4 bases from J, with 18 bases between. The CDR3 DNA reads TGTGCCAGCAGCCGTACAGGGTCGGTAGTCTATGGCTACACCTTC. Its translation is CASSRTGSVVYGYTF.

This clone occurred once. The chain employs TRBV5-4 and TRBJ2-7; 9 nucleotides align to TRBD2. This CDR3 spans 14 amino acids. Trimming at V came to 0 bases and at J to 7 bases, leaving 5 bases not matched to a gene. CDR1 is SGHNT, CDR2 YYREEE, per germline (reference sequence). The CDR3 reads CASSLGGGAGEQYF. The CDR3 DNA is TGTGCCAGCAGCTTGGGCGGGGGGGCAGGAGAGCAGTACTTC.

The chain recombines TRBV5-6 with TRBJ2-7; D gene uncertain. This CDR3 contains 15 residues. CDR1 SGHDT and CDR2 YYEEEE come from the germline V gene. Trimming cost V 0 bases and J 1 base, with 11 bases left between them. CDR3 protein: CASSLVPGSSYEQYF. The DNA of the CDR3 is TGTGCCAGCAGCTTGGTACCCGGGTCTTCCTACGAGCAGTACTTC.

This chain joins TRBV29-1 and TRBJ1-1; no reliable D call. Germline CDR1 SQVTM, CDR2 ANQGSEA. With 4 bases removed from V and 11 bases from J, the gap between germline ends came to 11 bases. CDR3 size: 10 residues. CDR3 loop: CSVGPINAFF. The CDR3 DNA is TGCAGCGTTGGACCCATAAACGCTTTCTTT. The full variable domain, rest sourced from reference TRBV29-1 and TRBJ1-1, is SAVISQKPSRDICQRGTSLTIQCQVDSQVTMMFWYRQQPGQSLTLIATANQGSEATYESGFVIDKFPISRPNLTFSTLTVSNMSPEDSSIYLCSVGPINAFFGQGTRLTVV.

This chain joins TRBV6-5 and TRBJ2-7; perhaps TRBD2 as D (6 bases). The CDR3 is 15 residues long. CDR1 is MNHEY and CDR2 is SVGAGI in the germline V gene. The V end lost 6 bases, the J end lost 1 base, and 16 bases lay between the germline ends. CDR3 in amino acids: CASSKPGLGSYEQYF. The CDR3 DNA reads TGTGCCAGCAGCAAACCGGGACTTGGTTCCTACGAGCAGTACTTC.

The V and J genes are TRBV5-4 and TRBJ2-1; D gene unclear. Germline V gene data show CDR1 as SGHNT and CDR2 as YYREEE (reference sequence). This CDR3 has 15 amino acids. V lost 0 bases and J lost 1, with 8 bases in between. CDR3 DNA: TGTGCCAGCAGCTTGGCCCTAGGGTCCTACAATGAGCAGTTCTTC. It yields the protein CASSLALGSYNEQFF.

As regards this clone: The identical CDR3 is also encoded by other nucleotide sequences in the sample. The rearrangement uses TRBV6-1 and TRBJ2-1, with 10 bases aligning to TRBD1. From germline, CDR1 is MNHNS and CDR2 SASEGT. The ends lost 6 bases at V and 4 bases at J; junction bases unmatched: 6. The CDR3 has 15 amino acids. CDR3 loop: CASSPRDRGYNEQFF. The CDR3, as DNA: TGTGCCAGCAGCCCCCGGGACAGGGGTTACAATGAGCAGTTCTTC.

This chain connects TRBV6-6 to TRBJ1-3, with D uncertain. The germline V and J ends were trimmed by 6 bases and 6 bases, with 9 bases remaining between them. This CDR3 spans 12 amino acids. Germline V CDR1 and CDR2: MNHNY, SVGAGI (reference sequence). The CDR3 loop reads CASRKELNTIYF. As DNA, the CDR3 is TGTGCCAGCAGAAAGGAACTAAACACCATATATTTT.

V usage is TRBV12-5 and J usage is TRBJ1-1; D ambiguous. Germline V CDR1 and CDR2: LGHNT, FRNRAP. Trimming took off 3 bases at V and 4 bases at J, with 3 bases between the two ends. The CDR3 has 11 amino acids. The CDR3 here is CASGLTTEAFF. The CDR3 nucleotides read TGTGCTAGTGGTTTAACCACTGAAGCTTTCTTT.

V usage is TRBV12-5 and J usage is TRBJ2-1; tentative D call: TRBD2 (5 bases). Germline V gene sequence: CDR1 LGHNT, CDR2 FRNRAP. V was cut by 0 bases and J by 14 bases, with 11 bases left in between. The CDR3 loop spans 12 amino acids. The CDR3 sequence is CASGLVPGVEFF. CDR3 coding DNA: TGTGCTAGTGGTTTGGTCCCCGGGGTGGAGTTCTTC.

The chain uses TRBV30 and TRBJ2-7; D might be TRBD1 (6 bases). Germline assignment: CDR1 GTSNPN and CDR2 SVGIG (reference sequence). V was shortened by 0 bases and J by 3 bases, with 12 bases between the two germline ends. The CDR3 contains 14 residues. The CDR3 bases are TGTGCCTGGAGTGTACCGTGGGGACACTACGAGCAGTACTTC. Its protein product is CAWSVPWGHYEQYF.

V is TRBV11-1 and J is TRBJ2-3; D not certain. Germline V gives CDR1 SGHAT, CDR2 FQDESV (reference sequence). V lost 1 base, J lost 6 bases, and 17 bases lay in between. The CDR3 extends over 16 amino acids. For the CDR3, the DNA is TGTGCCAGCAGCTTAGGGCTGCAGGTTAATTCCGATACGCAGTATTTT. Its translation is CASSLGLQVNSDTQYF.

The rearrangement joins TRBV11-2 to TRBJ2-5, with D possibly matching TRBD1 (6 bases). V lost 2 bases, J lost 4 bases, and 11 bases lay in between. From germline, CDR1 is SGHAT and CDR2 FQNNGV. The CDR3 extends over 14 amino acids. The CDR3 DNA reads TGTGCCAGCAGCTTATCTACAGGGCCAGAGACCCAGTACTTC. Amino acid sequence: CASSLSTGPETQYF.

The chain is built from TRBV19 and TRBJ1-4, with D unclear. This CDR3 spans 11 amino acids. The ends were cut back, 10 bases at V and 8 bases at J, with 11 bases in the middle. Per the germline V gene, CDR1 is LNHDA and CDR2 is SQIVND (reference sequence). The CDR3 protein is CATKRGEKLFF. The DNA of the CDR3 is TGTGCCACTAAACGAGGGGAAAAACTGTTTTTT.

CDR3 sequence reads: CASSPTSGGPNYNEQFF. For the CDR3, the DNA is TGTGCCAGCTCACCGACTAGCGGGGGCCCTAACTACAATGAGCAGTTCTTC. The rearrangement links TRBV18 to TRBJ2-1; TRBD2 agrees at 12 bases. This CDR3 contains 17 residues. Trimming took 3 bases from V and 3 from J; bases not matched to a gene: 6. CDR1 and CDR2 from the germline V gene are KGHSH and LQKENI.

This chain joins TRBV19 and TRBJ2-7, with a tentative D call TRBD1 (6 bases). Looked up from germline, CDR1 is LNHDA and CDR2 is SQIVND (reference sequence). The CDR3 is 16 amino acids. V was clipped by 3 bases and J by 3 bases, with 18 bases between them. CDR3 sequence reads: CASSIVRDTGGYEQYF. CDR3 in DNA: TGTGCCAGTAGTATCGTCCGGGACACCGGAGGCTACGAGCAGTACTTC.

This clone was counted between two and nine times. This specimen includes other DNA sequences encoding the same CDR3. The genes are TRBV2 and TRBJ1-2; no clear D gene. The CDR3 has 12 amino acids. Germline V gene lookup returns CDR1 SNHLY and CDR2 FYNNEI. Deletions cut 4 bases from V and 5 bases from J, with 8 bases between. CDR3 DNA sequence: TGTGCCAGCAGTGGACGGAGTTATGGCTACACCTTC. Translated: CASSGRSYGYTF.

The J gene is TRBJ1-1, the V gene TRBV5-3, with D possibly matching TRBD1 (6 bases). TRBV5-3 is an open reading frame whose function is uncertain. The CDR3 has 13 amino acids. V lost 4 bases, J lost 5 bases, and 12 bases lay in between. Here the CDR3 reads CARSPNRATEAFF. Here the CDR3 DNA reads TGTGCCAGAAGCCCAAACAGGGCAACTGAAGCTTTCTTT.

The CDR3 DNA is TGTGCCAGCAGTTACTCCAAAAACATTCAGTACTTC. It translates to CASSYSKNIQYF. The gene calls are TRBV6-6 and TRBJ2-4; D remains ambiguous. V was cut by 0 bases and J by 3 bases, with 0 bases left in between. The germline V gene encodes CDR1 MNHNY and CDR2 SVGAGI (reference sequence). The CDR3 runs 12 residues.